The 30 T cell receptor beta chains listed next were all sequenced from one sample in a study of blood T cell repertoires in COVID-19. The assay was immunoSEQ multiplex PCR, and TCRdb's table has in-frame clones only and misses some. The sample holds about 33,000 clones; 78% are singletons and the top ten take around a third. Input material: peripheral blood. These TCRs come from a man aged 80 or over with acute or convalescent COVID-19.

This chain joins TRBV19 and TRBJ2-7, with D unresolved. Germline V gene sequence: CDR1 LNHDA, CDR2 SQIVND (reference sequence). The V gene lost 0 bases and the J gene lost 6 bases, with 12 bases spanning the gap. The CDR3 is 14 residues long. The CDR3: CASSIELWHREQYF. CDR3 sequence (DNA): TGTGCCAGTAGTATAGAATTGTGGCACCGCGAGCAGTACTTC.

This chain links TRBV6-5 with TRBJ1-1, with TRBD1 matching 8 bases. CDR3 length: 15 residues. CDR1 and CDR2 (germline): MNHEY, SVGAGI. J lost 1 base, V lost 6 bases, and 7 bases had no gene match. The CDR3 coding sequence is TGTGCCAGCAGGGTTTCAGGGGGCGCGAACACTGAAGCTTTCTTT. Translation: CASRVSGGANTEAFF.

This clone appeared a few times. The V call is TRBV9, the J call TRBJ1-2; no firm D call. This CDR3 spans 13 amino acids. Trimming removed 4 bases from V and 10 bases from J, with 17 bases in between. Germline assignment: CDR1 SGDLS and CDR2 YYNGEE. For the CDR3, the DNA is TGTGCCAGCAGCCGGGAAGCGGCTATGGACTACACCTTC. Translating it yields CASSREAAMDYTF.

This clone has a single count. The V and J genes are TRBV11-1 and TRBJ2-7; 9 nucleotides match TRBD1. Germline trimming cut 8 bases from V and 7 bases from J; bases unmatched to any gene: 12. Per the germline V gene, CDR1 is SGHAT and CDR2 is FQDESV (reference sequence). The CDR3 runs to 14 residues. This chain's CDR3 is CASSFTGGGGEQYF. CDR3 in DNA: TGTGCCAGCTCCTTCACAGGGGGCGGAGGGGAGCAGTACTTC. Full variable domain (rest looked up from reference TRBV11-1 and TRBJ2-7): EAEVAQSPRYKITEKSQAVAFWCDPISGHATLYWYRQILGQGPELLVQFQDESVVDDSQLPKDRFSAERLKGVDSTLKIQPAELGDSAMYLCASSFTGGGGEQYFGPGTRLTVT.

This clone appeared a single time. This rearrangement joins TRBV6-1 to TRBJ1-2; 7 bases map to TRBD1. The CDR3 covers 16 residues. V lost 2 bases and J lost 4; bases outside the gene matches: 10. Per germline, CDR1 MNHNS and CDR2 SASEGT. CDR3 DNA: TGTGCCAGCAGTGAATCTACCTGGGGGGACAGCTATGGCTACACCTTC. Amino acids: CASSESTWGDSYGYTF.

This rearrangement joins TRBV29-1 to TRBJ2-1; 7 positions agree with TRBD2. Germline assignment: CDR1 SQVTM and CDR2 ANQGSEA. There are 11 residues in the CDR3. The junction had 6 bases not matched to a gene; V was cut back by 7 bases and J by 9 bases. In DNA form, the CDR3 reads TGCAGCGACGGGGGAGGGGTTGAGCAGTTCTTC. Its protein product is CSDGGGVEQFF.

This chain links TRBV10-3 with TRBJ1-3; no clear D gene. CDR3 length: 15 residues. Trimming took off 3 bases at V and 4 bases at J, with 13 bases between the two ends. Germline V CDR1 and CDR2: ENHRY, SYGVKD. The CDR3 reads CAISDSRGAGNTIYF. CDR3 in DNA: TGTGCCATCAGTGACAGCCGAGGAGCAGGAAACACCATATATTTT.

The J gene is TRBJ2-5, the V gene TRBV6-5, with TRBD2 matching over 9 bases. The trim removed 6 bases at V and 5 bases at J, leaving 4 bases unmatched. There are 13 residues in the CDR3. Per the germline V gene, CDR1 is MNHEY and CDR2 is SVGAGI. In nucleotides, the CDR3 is TGTGCCAGCAGGTCAAGCGGGGGGGAGACCCAGTACTTC. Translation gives CASRSSGGETQYF.

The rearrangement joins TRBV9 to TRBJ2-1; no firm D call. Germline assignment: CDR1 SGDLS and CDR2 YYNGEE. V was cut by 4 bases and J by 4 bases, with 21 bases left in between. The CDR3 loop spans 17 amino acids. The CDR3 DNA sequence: TGTGCCAGCAGCCCCCCGGTATGGGCAGACCGATACAATGAGCAGTTCTTC. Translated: CASSPPVWADRYNEQFF.

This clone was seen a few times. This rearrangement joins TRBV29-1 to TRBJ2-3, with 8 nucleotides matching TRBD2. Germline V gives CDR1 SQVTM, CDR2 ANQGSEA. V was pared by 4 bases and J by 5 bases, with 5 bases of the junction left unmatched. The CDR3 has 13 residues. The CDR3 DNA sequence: TGCAGCGTTGTTGGGACTAGGGTAGATACGCAGTATTTT. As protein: CSVVGTRVDTQYF.

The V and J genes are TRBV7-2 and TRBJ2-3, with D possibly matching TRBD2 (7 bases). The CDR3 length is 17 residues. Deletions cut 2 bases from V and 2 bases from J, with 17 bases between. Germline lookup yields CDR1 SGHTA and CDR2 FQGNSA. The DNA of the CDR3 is TGTGCCAGCAGCTTACTTGGTGGGGGGGCCAACACAGATACGCAGTATTTT. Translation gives CASSLLGGGANTDTQYF.

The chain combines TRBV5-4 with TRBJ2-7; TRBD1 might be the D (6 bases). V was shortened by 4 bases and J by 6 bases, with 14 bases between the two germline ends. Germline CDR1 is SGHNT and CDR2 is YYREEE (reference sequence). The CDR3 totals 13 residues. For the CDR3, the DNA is TGTGCCAGCAGCCACCCGGGACAAGGCGAGCAGTACTTC. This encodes CASSHPGQGEQYF. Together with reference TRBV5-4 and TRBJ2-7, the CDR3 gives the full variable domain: ETGVTQSPTHLIKTRGQQVTLRCSSQSGHNTVSWYQQALGQGPQFIFQYYREEENGRGNFPPRFSGLQFPNYSSELNVNALELDDSALYLCASSHPGQGEQYFGPGTRLTVT.

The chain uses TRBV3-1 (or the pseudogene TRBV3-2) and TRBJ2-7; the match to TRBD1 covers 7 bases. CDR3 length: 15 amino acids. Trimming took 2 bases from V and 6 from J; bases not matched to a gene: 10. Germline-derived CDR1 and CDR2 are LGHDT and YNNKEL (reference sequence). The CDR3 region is CASSQPGTVPFEQYF. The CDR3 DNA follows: TGTGCCAGCAGCCAACCCGGGACAGTCCCTTTCGAGCAGTACTTC.

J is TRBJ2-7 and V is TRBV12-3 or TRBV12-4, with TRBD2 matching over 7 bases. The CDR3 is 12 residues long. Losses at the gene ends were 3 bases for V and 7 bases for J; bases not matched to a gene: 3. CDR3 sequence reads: CASSFLRGEQYF. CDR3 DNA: TGTGCCAGCAGTTTTTTGCGGGGGGAGCAGTACTTC.

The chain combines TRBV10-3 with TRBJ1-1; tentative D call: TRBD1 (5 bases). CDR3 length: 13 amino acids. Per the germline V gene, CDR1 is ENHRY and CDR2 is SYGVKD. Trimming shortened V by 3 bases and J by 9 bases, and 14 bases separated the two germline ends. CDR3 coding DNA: TGTGCCATCAGTGACGACGGACGGGGGAAAGCTTTCTTT. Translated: CAISDDGRGKAFF.

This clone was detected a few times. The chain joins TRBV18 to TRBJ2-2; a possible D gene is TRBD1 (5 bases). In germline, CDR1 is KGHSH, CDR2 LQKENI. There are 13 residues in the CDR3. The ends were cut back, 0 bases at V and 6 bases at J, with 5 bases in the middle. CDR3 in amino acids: CASSPPQAGELFF. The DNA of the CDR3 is TGTGCCAGCTCACCACCACAGGCCGGGGAGCTGTTTTTT.

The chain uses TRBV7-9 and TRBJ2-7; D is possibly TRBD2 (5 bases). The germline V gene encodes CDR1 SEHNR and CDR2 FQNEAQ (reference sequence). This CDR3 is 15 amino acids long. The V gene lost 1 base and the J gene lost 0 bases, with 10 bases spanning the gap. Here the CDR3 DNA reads TGTGCCAGCAGCTTAGATCGGGGTAGCTCCTACGAGCAGTACTTC. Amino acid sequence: CASSLDRGSSYEQYF.

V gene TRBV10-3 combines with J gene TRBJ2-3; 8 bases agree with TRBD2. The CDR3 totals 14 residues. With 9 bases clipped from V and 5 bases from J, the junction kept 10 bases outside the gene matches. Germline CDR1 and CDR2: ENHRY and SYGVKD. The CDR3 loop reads CAIAGARGKDTQYF. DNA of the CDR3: TGTGCCATAGCGGGGGCTCGGGGTAAAGATACGCAGTATTTT.

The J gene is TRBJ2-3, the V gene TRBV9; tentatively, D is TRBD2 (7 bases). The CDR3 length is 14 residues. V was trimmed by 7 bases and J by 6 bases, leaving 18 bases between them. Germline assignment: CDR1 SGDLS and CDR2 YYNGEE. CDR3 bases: TGTGCCAGCGGGGGGGCGTTTGATAGGGATACGCAGTATTTT. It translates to CASGGAFDRDTQYF.

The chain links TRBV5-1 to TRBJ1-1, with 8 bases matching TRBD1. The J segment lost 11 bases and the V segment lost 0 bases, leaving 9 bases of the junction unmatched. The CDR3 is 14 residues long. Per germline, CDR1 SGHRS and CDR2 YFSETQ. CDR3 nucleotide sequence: TGCGCCAGCAGCTTGGCCGAGGACAGGGTGAGGGCTTTCTTT. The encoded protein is CASSLAEDRVRAFF.

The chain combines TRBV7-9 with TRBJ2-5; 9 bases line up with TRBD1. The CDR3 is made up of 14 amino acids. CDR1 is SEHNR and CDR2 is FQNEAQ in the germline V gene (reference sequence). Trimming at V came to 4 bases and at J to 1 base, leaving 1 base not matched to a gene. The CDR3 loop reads CASSWDRAQETQYF. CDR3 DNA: TGTGCCAGCAGCTGGGACAGGGCCCAAGAGACCCAGTACTTC. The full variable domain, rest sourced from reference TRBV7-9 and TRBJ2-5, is DTGVSQNPRHKITKRGQNVTFRCDPISEHNRLYWYRQTLGQGPEFLTYFQNEAQLEKSRLLSDRFSAERPKGSFSTLEIQRTEQGDSAMYLCASSWDRAQETQYFGPGTRLLVL.

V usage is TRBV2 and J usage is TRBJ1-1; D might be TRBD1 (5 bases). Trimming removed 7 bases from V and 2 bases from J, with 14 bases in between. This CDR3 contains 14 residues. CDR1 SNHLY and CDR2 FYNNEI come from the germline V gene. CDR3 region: CASTPYRSNTEAFF. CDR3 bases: TGTGCCAGCACCCCTTACAGGTCTAACACTGAAGCTTTCTTT.

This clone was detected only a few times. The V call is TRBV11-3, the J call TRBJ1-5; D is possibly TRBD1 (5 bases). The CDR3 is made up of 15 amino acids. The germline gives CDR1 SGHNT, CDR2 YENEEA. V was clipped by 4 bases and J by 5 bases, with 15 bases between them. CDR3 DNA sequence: TGTGCCAGCAGCTCAGATCAGACGGGGGATCAGCCCCAGCATTTT. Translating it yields CASSSDQTGDQPQHF.

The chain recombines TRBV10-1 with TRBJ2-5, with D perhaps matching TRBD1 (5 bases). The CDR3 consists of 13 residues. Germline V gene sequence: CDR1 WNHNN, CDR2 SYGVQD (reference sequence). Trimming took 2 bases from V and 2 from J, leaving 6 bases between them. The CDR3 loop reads CASSEGHQETQYF. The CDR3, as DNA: TGCGCCAGCAGTGAGGGACATCAAGAGACCCAGTACTTC.

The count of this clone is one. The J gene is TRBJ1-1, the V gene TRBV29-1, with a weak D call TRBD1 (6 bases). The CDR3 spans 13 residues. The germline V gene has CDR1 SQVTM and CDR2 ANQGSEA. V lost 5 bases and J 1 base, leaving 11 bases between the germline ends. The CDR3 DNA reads TGCAGCGTTAGCCGGGACACGAACACTGAAGCTTTCTTT. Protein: CSVSRDTNTEAFF. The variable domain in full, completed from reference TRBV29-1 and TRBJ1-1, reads SAVISQKPSRDICQRGTSLTIQCQVDSQVTMMFWYRQQPGQSLTLIATANQGSEATYESGFVIDKFPISRPNLTFSTLTVSNMSPEDSSIYLCSVSRDTNTEAFFGQGTRLTVV.

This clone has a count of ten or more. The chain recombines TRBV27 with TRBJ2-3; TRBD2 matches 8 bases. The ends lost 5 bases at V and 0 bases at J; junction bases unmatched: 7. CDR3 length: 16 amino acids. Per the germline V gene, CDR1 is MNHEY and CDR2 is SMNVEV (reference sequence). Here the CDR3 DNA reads TGTGCCAGCAGTCTCAAGCGGGGGAGGAGCACAGATACGCAGTATTTT. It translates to CASSLKRGRSTDTQYF.

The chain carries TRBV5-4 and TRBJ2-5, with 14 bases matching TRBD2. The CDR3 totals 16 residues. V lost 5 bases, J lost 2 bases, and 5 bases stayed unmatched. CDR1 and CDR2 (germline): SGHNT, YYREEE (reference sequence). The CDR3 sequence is CASRRTSGGSQETQYF. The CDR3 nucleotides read TGTGCCAGCAGACGGACTAGCGGGGGGTCGCAAGAGACCCAGTACTTC.

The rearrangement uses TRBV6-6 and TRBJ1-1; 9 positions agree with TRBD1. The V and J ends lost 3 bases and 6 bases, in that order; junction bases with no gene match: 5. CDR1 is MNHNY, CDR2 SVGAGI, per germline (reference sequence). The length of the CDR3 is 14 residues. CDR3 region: CASSYPGQGAEAFF. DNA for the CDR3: TGTGCCAGCAGTTATCCGGGACAGGGCGCTGAAGCTTTCTTT.

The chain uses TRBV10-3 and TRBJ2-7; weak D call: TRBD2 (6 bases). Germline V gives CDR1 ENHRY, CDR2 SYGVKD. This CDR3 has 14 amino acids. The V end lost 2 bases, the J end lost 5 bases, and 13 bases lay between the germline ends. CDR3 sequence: CAISEGTEGNEQYF. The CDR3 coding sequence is TGTGCCATCAGTGAGGGAACGGAGGGCAACGAGCAGTACTTC.

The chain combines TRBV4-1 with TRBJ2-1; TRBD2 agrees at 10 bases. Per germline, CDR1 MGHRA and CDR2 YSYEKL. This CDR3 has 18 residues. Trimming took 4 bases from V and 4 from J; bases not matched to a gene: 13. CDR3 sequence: CASSRLGPGLAVYNEQFF. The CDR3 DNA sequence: TGCGCCAGCAGCCGCCTAGGGCCCGGACTAGCGGTTTACAATGAGCAGTTCTTC.